This TCR beta chain was documented in a study of CD8 T cells in ankylosing spondylitis. General study findings and limits: There was reportedly significant enrichment of clones that were disease-linked in matched ankylosing spondylitis synovial fluid. Before this, some motif variants had been reported in reactive arthritis synovial fluid and blood. Several highly homologous variants made up a TCR beta motif, and this motif appeared characteristic of ankylosing spondylitis blood.

The CDR3 totals 16 residues. Looked up from germline, CDR1 is DFQATT and CDR2 is SNEGSKA (reference sequence). V dropped 6 bases and J dropped 11 bases, with 29 bases sitting between them. It was by quantitative 5'-RACE with molecular barcodes that TCR beta libraries were made. TCRdb reprocessed the 5' RACE reads with MiXCR, giving one entry per CDR3 protein. The data hold around 770,000 distinct CDR3 sequences, with 12% observed a single time. Regarding this clonotype: Its antigen remains unidentified.

Sample: blood, either unsorted or a sorted T cell fraction (not recorded which). The genes are TRBV20-1 and TRBJ1-5; maybe TRBD1 (5 bases). The TCR comes from a male donor with ankylosing spondylitis. Here the CDR3 reads CSAGGGPNRRVEAQHF. In DNA, the CDR3 is TGCAGTGCCGGCGGGGGACCGAACCGTAGGGTGGAAGCCCAGCATTTT.